This T cell receptor beta chain comes out of a study of T cell responses to AZD1222 COVID-19 vaccine. Overall study: Second doses were pooled across both intervals (about 4 or about 12 weeks). Study conclusions and caveats: Vaccination with two AZD1222 doses was followed by a rise in Spike-specific TCR breadth and depth. Only five or six AZD1222 recipients were seropositive at baseline. Most donors were white British, females outnumbered males, and clonal diversity was possibly underestimated.

Germline V lookup: CDR1 MNHNY, CDR2 SVGAGI (reference sequence). V was trimmed by 0 bases and J by 1 base, leaving 7 bases between them. The CDR3 has 15 amino acids. As concerns this clone: The antigen remains undetermined.

The table came from immunoSEQ multiplex PCR; TCRdb's copy has only in-frame clones and leaves some out. This table holds about 140,000 clones, 80% to 90% found once. The sample here was peripheral blood, taken on day 0 of AZD1222 vaccination. J is TRBJ1-5 and V is TRBV6-6, with D perhaps TRBD1 (5 bases). The receptor was derived from an adult in good health. The DNA for the CDR3 is TGTGCCAGCAGTTACTCGCAGGGCAGCAATCAGCCCCAGCATTTT. This codes for CASSYSQGSNQPQHF.